Presented here are 14 T cell receptor beta chains from one specimen sequenced in a study of shared clonotypes between healthy human individuals. The assay was immunoSEQ multiplex PCR, and TCRdb's table has in-frame clones only and misses some. The data show around 990,000 clones, 70% to 85% seen once. The specimen was memory CD4+ T cells from PBMCs. Stated subset: CD45RA-negative fraction. Every receptor here comes from a young man in good health. Some clones in this sample may be carry-over from other donors' samples.

The genes are TRBV5-5 and TRBJ1-2, with 8 bases lining up with TRBD1. The CDR3 is made up of 15 amino acids. With V trimmed by 2 bases and J by 5 bases, 8 bases remained unmatched. CDR1 and CDR2 from the germline V gene are SGHKS and YYEKEE (reference sequence). The CDR3 loop reads CASSFAGGEGYGYTF. CDR3 nucleotide sequence: TGTGCCAGCAGCTTCGCAGGGGGCGAAGGGTATGGCTACACCTTC.

This clone appeared a single time. This sequence joins TRBV18 and TRBJ2-7, with TRBD1 matching 11 bases. This CDR3 contains 15 residues. J gave up 3 bases and V 6 bases, and 7 bases lay outside the gene matches. The germline CDR1 and CDR2 sequences are KGHSH and LQKENI. CDR3 in amino acids: CASSRAGTGGYEQYF. The CDR3 bases are TGTGCCAGCTCGCGAGCCGGGACAGGGGGCTACGAGCAGTACTTC.

The rearrangement links TRBV2 to TRBJ1-5, with D unresolved. CDR3 length: 11 amino acids. V lost 6 bases and J 8 bases, leaving 8 bases between the germline ends. Germline CDR1 SNHLY, CDR2 FYNNEI. CDR3 protein: CASRATEPQHF. The CDR3 DNA sequence: TGTGCCAGCAGGGCGACTGAGCCCCAGCATTTT.

The chain couples TRBV5-1 to TRBJ2-2; D tentatively fits TRBD1 or TRBD2 (5 bases each). Germline V gives CDR1 SGHRS, CDR2 YFSETQ. Trimming took 4 bases from V and 5 from J, leaving 18 bases between them. The CDR3 has 16 residues. Here the CDR3 reads CASSARGRPRTGELFF. CDR3 DNA sequence: TGCGCCAGCAGCGCCCGGGGCAGGCCCAGAACCGGGGAGCTGTTTTTT.

This rearrangement joins TRBV9 to TRBJ1-2; D gene ambiguous. Looked up from germline, CDR1 is SGDLS and CDR2 is YYNGEE. The CDR3 loop spans 13 amino acids. With 5 bases removed from V and 4 bases from J, the gap between germline ends came to 12 bases. CDR3 bases: TGTGCCAGCAGTGCCGACGGATTCTATGGCTACACCTTC. This translates into CASSADGFYGYTF.

Turning to this clone: This specimen includes other DNA sequences encoding the same CDR3. V gene TRBV29-1 combines with J gene TRBJ1-1, with D tentatively TRBD1 (5 bases). Germline assignment: CDR1 SQVTM and CDR2 ANQGSEA. Trimming cost V 6 bases and J 0 bases, with 8 bases left between them. The CDR3 consists of 12 residues. CDR3 sequence (DNA): TGCAGCGTGGGACGTATGAACACTGAAGCTTTCTTT. It specifies CSVGRMNTEAFF.

The chain couples TRBV7-9 to TRBJ1-5, with 8 bases fitting TRBD1. J gave up 0 bases and V 5 bases, and 12 bases lay outside the gene matches. Germline V lookup: CDR1 SEHNR, CDR2 FQNEAQ (reference sequence). CDR3 length: 18 amino acids. Written as DNA, the CDR3 is TGTGCCAGCAGCCTAGTAGGCGGGGGACAGGTTAGCAATCAGCCCCAGCATTTT. This translates into CASSLVGGGQVSNQPQHF.

This clone was seen only once. V is TRBV19 and J is TRBJ2-3; D perhaps matches TRBD2 (7 bases). The CDR3 is made up of 15 amino acids. Germline loops: CDR1 LNHDA, CDR2 SQIVND (reference sequence). Trimming took off 7 bases at V and 8 bases at J, with 22 bases between the two ends. The CDR3: CASTRQHRGGGTQYF. For the CDR3, the DNA is TGTGCCAGTACCCGACAACACCGGGGAGGGGGTACGCAGTATTTT. Full variable domain (outside the CDR3, taken from reference TRBV19 and TRBJ2-3): DGGITQSPKYLFRKEGQNVTLSCEQNLNHDAMYWYRQDPGQGLRLIYYSQIVNDFQKGDIAEGYSVSREKKESFPLTVTSAQKNPTAFYLCASTRQHRGGGTQYFGPGTRLTVL.

V gene TRBV29-1 combines with J gene TRBJ1-1, with D hard to call. The CDR3 has 13 amino acids. The V and J ends lost 3 bases and 1 base respectively, with 9 bases between them. The germline CDR1 and CDR2 sequences are SQVTM and ANQGSEA. CDR3 loop: CSVEITENTEAFF. DNA for the CDR3: TGCAGCGTTGAGATCACAGAGAACACTGAAGCTTTCTTT. Looking up the rest from reference TRBV29-1 and TRBJ1-1 gives the full variable domain: SAVISQKPSRDICQRGTSLTIQCQVDSQVTMMFWYRQQPGQSLTLIATANQGSEATYESGFVIDKFPISRPNLTFSTLTVSNMSPEDSSIYLCSVEITENTEAFFGQGTRLTVV.

This clone was picked up a small number of times. This chain joins TRBV7-2 and TRBJ1-1, with D perhaps matching TRBD1 (6 bases). V was cut by 2 bases and J by 8 bases, with 12 bases left in between. The germline CDR1 and CDR2 sequences are SGHTA and FQGNSA. The CDR3 totals 13 residues. Here the CDR3 DNA reads TGTGCCAGCAGCTTAAATGTAGGACAGGAAGCTTTCTTT. This codes for CASSLNVGQEAFF.

The rearrangement joins TRBV4-3 to TRBJ2-4; D is unresolved. Trimming cost V 1 base and J 1 base, with 17 bases left between them. The CDR3 has 18 residues. CDR1 LGHNA and CDR2 YSLEER come from the germline V gene. The CDR3 is CASSQGLPLYGAKNIQYF. The CDR3 DNA is TGCGCCAGCAGCCAAGGCCTCCCTCTCTACGGGGCCAAAAACATTCAGTACTTC.

This chain links TRBV28 with TRBJ2-1; the D call may be TRBD1 or TRBD2 (7 bases each). CDR1 is MDHEN and CDR2 is SYDVKM in the germline V gene. The CDR3 spans 16 residues. V was clipped by 7 bases and J by 0 bases, with 16 bases between them. Here the CDR3 DNA reads TGTGCCAGCAAACCCCAGGGGGGGCACTCCTACAATGAGCAGTTCTTC. It translates to CASKPQGGHSYNEQFF.

This chain joins TRBV15 and TRBJ2-2; 10 bases are a match to TRBD1. The J segment lost 3 bases and the V segment lost 8 bases, leaving 3 bases of the junction unmatched. This CDR3 has 14 amino acids. CDR1 and CDR2 (germline): LNHNV, YYDKDF (reference sequence). DNA of the CDR3: TGTGCCACCGCCGGGACAGGGGACACCGGGGAGCTGTTTTTT. This codes for CATAGTGDTGELFF.

Notes on this clone: Other DNA sequences of this sample code for an identical CDR3. This rearrangement joins TRBV9 to TRBJ1-3; no firm D call. The CDR3 spans 15 residues. CDR1 and CDR2 (germline): SGDLS, YYNGEE. The V and J ends lost 0 bases and 0 bases respectively, with 7 bases between them. The CDR3, as DNA: TGTGCCAGCAGCGTAGCCGCCAGCTCTGGAAACACCATATATTTT. This sequence encodes CASSVAASSGNTIYF.